The 29 T cell receptor beta chains below come from one sample, sequenced in a study of T cell responses to AZD1222 COVID-19 vaccine. Data came from immunoSEQ multiplex PCR; TCRdb stores just in-frame clones and leaves some out. This table has 110,000 to 150,000 clones, 70% to 90% appearing once. This specimen consisted of peripheral blood, obtained on day 0 of AZD1222 vaccination. The source of these receptors is an adult in good health.

The chain links TRBV5-5 to TRBJ1-2; D is ambiguous. This CDR3 is 15 amino acids long. Germline V gene data show CDR1 as SGHKS and CDR2 as YYEKEE (reference sequence). Trimming removed 3 bases from V and 6 bases from J, with 18 bases in between. CDR3 loop: CASSSWRTQDHGYTF. CDR3 nucleotide sequence: TGTGCCAGCAGCTCCTGGAGGACTCAAGACCATGGCTACACCTTC.

V and J are TRBV30 and TRBJ2-2, with D hard to call. Trimming removed 1 base at V and 2 bases at J, with 5 bases between. Germline assignment: CDR1 GTSNPN and CDR2 SVGIG (reference sequence). The CDR3 is 13 residues long. CDR3: CAWSALNTGELFF. CDR3 nucleotides: TGTGCCTGGAGTGCCCTCAACACCGGGGAGCTGTTTTTT.

This clone occurred once. The chain joins TRBV6-5 to TRBJ1-2, with D tentatively TRBD1 (6 bases). CDR3 length equals 14 residues. V gave up 7 bases and J gave up 5 bases, with 17 bases separating them. Germline V CDR1 and CDR2: MNHEY, SVGAGI. The CDR3 DNA follows: TGTGCCAGCACTCAAATAAGGACAGTGTATGGCTACACCTTC. This translates into CASTQIRTVYGYTF.

The V and J genes are TRBV5-4 and TRBJ1-1, with 7 positions matching TRBD1. The CDR3 has 16 residues. CDR1 is SGHNT and CDR2 is YYREEE in the germline V gene (reference sequence). Trimming removed 1 base from V and 2 bases from J; junction bases left unmatched: 8. Here the CDR3 reads CASSLPLGQDNTEAFF. Written as DNA, the CDR3 is TGTGCCAGCAGCTTGCCCCTAGGACAGGATAACACTGAAGCTTTCTTT.

This chain joins TRBV28 and TRBJ2-2; D gene uncertain. The V end was cut by 5 bases, the J end by 7 bases, with 26 bases between. CDR1 and CDR2 from the germline V gene are MDHEN and SYDVKM. This CDR3 contains 18 residues. The CDR3, as DNA: TGTGCCAGCAGTCTACTTGTTCTAGGCCGTTTGAATGTCGGGGAGCTGTTTTTT. Translated, it gives CASSLLVLGRLNVGELFF.

This sequence joins TRBV18 and TRBJ2-1; 7 bases are a match to TRBD1. CDR3 size: 14 residues. Germline trimming cut 0 bases from V and 7 bases from J; bases unmatched to any gene: 3. Germline loops: CDR1 KGHSH, CDR2 LQKENI. Here the CDR3 DNA reads TGTGCCAGCTCACCACCGACAGGGTGGAATGAGCAGTTCTTC. Translated, it gives CASSPPTGWNEQFF.

The chain couples TRBV5-5 to TRBJ1-5, with 9 nucleotides matching TRBD1. CDR3 length equals 17 residues. V dropped 1 base and J dropped 5; count of bases not matched to a gene: 10. In germline, CDR1 is SGHKS, CDR2 YYEKEE (reference sequence). The CDR3 loop reads CASSLFRDRVIHQPQHF. As DNA, the CDR3 is TGTGCCAGCAGCTTGTTCCGGGACAGGGTAATTCATCAGCCCCAGCATTTT.

J is TRBJ2-1 and V is TRBV28; no clear D. Germline lookup yields CDR1 MDHEN and CDR2 SYDVKM. The length of the CDR3 is 13 residues. V was clipped by 5 bases and J by 2 bases, with 7 bases between them. The CDR3 DNA reads TGTGCCAGCAGTAGTGGCCCCTACAATGAGCAGTTCTTC. Protein sequence: CASSSGPYNEQFF.

The rearrangement links TRBV2 to TRBJ2-7, with D tentatively TRBD1 or TRBD2 (6 bases each). Germline lookup yields CDR1 SNHLY and CDR2 FYNNEI. V lost 4 bases and J 6 bases, leaving 13 bases between the germline ends. The CDR3 is made up of 13 amino acids. The CDR3 DNA reads as TGTGCCAGCAGTGTTGGCAGGGGAGGCGAGCAGTACTTC. This sequence encodes CASSVGRGGEQYF.

The chain carries TRBV27 and TRBJ1-2, with a possible D match to TRBD1 (5 bases). The V gene lost 6 bases and the J gene lost 3 bases, with 17 bases spanning the gap. CDR1 and CDR2 from the germline V gene are MNHEY and SMNVEV (reference sequence). The CDR3 covers 15 residues. The CDR3, as DNA: TGTGCCAGCAGACTAGGCCAGGGACTACACTATGGCTACACCTTC. Its protein product is CASRLGQGLHYGYTF.

J is TRBJ2-5 and V is TRBV24-1, with 9 bases lining up with TRBD1. With 2 bases clipped from V and 5 bases from J, the junction kept 5 bases outside the gene matches. The CDR3 covers 15 residues. Germline V gene sequence: CDR1 KGHDR, CDR2 SFDVKD. The CDR3 DNA reads TGTGCCACCAGTGATTGGACAGGGGCTGGGGAGACCCAGTACTTC. Its protein is CATSDWTGAGETQYF.

This clone was recorded once. The rearrangement joins TRBV7-2 to TRBJ1-6; D possibly corresponds to TRBD1 (5 bases). Germline CDR1 SGHTA, CDR2 FQGNSA. The V end lost 7 bases, the J end lost 2 bases, and 12 bases lay between the germline ends. CDR3 length: 15 amino acids. As DNA, the CDR3 is TGTGCCAGCATCCCGGGGGTCCCCTATAATTCACCCCTCCACTTT. The encoded protein is CASIPGVPYNSPLHF.

The gene calls are TRBV30 and TRBJ1-1; D is unclear. This CDR3 spans 12 amino acids. From germline, CDR1 is GTSNPN and CDR2 SVGIG (reference sequence). V lost 3 bases and J 5 bases, leaving 10 bases between the germline ends. For the CDR3, the DNA is TGTGCCTGGAGGAAGGGAGCGACTGAAGCTTTCTTT. It yields the protein CAWRKGATEAFF. The whole variable domain, filled in from reference TRBV30 and TRBJ1-1, reads SQTIHQWPATLVQPVGSPLSLECTVEGTSNPNLYWYRQAAGRGLQLLFYSVGIGQISSEVPQNLSASRPQDRQFILSSKKLLLSDSGFYLCAWRKGATEAFFGQGTRLTVV.

The chain couples TRBV4-1 to TRBJ2-2, with 11 bases identical to TRBD1. The CDR3 totals 16 residues. CDR1 MGHRA and CDR2 YSYEKL come from the germline V gene. V shed 1 base, J shed 9 bases, and the junction held 7 bases outside the gene matches. The CDR3 sequence: CASSQVWDRGDRELFF. As DNA, the CDR3 is TGCGCCAGCAGCCAAGTCTGGGACAGGGGGGATCGGGAGCTGTTTTTT.

The chain couples TRBV19 to TRBJ2-7; TRBD2 matches 8 bases. The germline gives CDR1 LNHDA, CDR2 SQIVND (reference sequence). The trim removed 3 bases at V and 3 bases at J, leaving 7 bases unmatched. The CDR3 is 15 amino acids. The CDR3: CASSILAGPDYEQYF. CDR3 nucleotide sequence: TGTGCCAGTAGTATTTTAGCGGGACCCGACTACGAGCAGTACTTC.

The chain recombines TRBV9 with TRBJ1-2; D gene uncertain. V was pared by 0 bases and J by 2 bases, with 8 bases between. Germline lookup yields CDR1 SGDLS and CDR2 YYNGEE. CDR3 length: 14 residues. CDR3 nucleotide sequence: TGTGCCAGCAGCGTAGGGGTCAGAAACTATGGCTACACCTTC. This codes for CASSVGVRNYGYTF.

The chain employs TRBV10-3 and TRBJ1-1; 8 nucleotides match TRBD1. V lost 6 bases and J lost 9; bases outside the gene matches: 6. In germline, CDR1 is ENHRY, CDR2 SYGVKD. The CDR3 is 12 amino acids. CDR3 DNA: TGTGCCATCAGGTCGACAGGGGAAAAAGCTTTCTTT. Translation: CAIRSTGEKAFF.

The V gene is TRBV9, the J gene TRBJ1-1, with D unresolved. This CDR3 region has 12 residues. V lost 4 bases to trimming and J lost 5 bases, with 9 bases between them. Germline V gene sequence: CDR1 SGDLS, CDR2 YYNGEE. This CDR3 is CASSSLGTEAFF. As DNA, the CDR3 is TGTGCCAGCAGCTCACTAGGAACTGAAGCTTTCTTT.

This clone was seen a few times. The J gene is TRBJ2-1, the V gene TRBV11-3, with D perhaps being TRBD1 or TRBD2 (6 bases each). CDR1 and CDR2 from the germline V gene are SGHNT and YENEEA. This CDR3 contains 17 residues. Trimming stripped 3 bases from V and 0 bases from J, with 15 bases between. CDR3 nucleotide sequence: TGTGCCAGCAGCTTTAGGGGGGACCGTAGCTCCTACAATGAGCAGTTCTTC. Translation: CASSFRGDRSSYNEQFF. Full variable domain (rest looked up from reference TRBV11-3 and TRBJ2-1): EAGVVQSPRYKIIEKKQPVAFWCNPISGHNTLYWYLQNLGQGPELLIRYENEEAVDDSQLPKDRFSAERLKGVDSTLKIQPAELGDSAVYLCASSFRGDRSSYNEQFFGPGTRLTVL.

The CDR3 region is CASSLGASSTDTQYF. The CDR3 nucleotides are TGCGCCAGCAGCTTGGGGGCTAGCTCGACAGATACGCAGTATTTT. The chain is built from TRBV5-1 and TRBJ2-3; weak D call: TRBD2 (5 bases). Trimming cost V 0 bases and J 3 bases, with 11 bases left between them. The CDR3 spans 15 residues. Germline assignment: CDR1 SGHRS and CDR2 YFSETQ.

V is TRBV11-2 and J is TRBJ1-3; D is possibly TRBD1 (6 bases). The CDR3 has 15 amino acids. Deletions cut 4 bases from V and 7 bases from J, with 17 bases between. CDR1 SGHAT and CDR2 FQNNGV come from the germline V gene. The CDR3 coding sequence is TGTGCCAGCAGCTCCGGGACATTAGCTGTCAACACCATATATTTT. Translation gives CASSSGTLAVNTIYF.

The chain's CDR3 is CASGLVQGAETQYF. The CDR3 nucleotides are TGTGCTAGTGGTTTGGTACAGGGGGCAGAGACCCAGTACTTC. The chain has TRBV12-5 and TRBJ2-5, with 9 positions matching TRBD1. This CDR3 is built from 14 residues. J was trimmed by 4 bases and V by 0 bases; bases with no gene match: 0. Germline loops: CDR1 LGHNT, CDR2 FRNRAP.

The chain employs TRBV5-5 and TRBJ2-7, with unresolved D. This CDR3 is 14 amino acids long. CDR1 is SGHKS and CDR2 is YYEKEE in the germline V gene (reference sequence). The V end lost 9 bases, the J end lost 0 bases, and 16 bases lay between the germline ends. The CDR3 DNA is TGTGCCACCTCGCCCCACCCCAGCTCCTACGAGCAGTACTTC. This gives the protein CATSPHPSSYEQYF.

The rearrangement joins TRBV15 to TRBJ1-4; 7 bases map to TRBD1. Germline lookup yields CDR1 LNHNV and CDR2 YYDKDF (reference sequence). V lost 0 bases, J lost 8 bases, and 12 bases stayed unmatched. This CDR3 contains 17 residues. The CDR3 DNA is TGTGCCACCAGCAGAGAGGGTGGTGTGACAGGGAACGAAAAACTGTTTTTT. Its translation: CATSREGGVTGNEKLFF.

The rearrangement joins TRBV7-9 to TRBJ1-6; 8 bases align to TRBD1. Germline V gives CDR1 SEHNR, CDR2 FQNEAQ (reference sequence). After removal of 5 bases from V and 9 bases from J, the junction contained 6 bases not matched to a gene. This CDR3 is 14 amino acids long. The CDR3 sequence: CASSQQGDGSPLHF. The CDR3 DNA is TGTGCCAGCAGCCAACAGGGGGATGGTTCACCCCTCCACTTT.

The J gene is TRBJ2-7, the V gene TRBV19; TRBD1 agrees at 10 bases. The germline V gene has CDR1 LNHDA and CDR2 SQIVND (reference sequence). The CDR3 sequence is 17 residues long. The ends lost 5 bases at V and 5 bases at J; junction bases unmatched: 15. CDR3 in amino acids: CASSSAMTGGFPHEQYF. The CDR3 bases are TGTGCCAGTAGTTCTGCGATGACAGGGGGCTTTCCCCACGAGCAGTACTTC.

V gene TRBV28 combines with J gene TRBJ1-5, with D perhaps TRBD1 (6 bases). Germline CDR1 MDHEN, CDR2 SYDVKM. The CDR3 spans 16 residues. The V gene lost 5 bases and the J gene lost 2 bases, with 16 bases spanning the gap. The CDR3 sequence is CASSPTQGIGNQPQHF. CDR3 nucleotide sequence: TGTGCCAGCAGTCCCACACAGGGAATCGGCAATCAGCCCCAGCATTTT.

The chain employs TRBV28 and TRBJ1-5; D uncertain. With 3 bases removed from V and 0 bases from J, the gap between germline ends came to 24 bases. This CDR3 spans 20 amino acids. Germline V gene lookup returns CDR1 MDHEN and CDR2 SYDVKM. In DNA, the CDR3 is TGTGCCAGCAGTTTGCCCGCCATAGATCTCGACCTTAATAGCAATCAGCCCCAGCATTTT. Encoded protein: CASSLPAIDLDLNSNQPQHF.

The chain links TRBV19 to TRBJ1-2, with D possibly TRBD1 on 6 matching bases. The CDR3 is 13 residues long. Germline values: CDR1 LNHDA, CDR2 SQIVND (reference sequence). Trimming removed 5 bases from V and 7 bases from J, with 14 bases in between. The CDR3 spells CASSPQGDGGYTF. In DNA form, the CDR3 reads TGTGCCAGTAGTCCACAGGGCGATGGTGGCTACACCTTC.